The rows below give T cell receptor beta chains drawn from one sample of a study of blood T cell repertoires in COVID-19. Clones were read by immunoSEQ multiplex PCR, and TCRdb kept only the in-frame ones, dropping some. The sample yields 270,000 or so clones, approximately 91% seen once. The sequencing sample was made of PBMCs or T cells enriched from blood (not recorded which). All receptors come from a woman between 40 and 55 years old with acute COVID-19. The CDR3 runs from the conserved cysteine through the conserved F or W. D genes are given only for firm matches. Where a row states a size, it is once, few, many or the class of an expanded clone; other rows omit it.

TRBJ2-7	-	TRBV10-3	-	CAIRGTSTDEQYF	TGTGCCATCAGGGGCACTAGTACGGACGAGCAGTACTTC
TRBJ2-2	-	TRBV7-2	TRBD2	CASSLETSGGASGELFF	TGTGCCAGCAGCTTAGAGACTAGCGGGGGGGCCTCCGGGGAGCTGTTTTTT
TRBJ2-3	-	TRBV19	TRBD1	CASSSTPGQGADTQYF	TGTGCCAGTAGTAGTACCCCGGGACAGGGGGCAGATACGCAGTATTTT
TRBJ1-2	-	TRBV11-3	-	CASSYRAGGDYYGYTF	TGTGCCAGCAGCTATAGAGCCGGGGGGGATTACTATGGCTACACCTTC
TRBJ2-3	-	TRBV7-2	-	CASNHRATDTQYF	TGTGCCAGCAACCACAGGGCCACAGATACGCAGTATTTT
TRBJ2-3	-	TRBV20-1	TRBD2	CSASQAGGVDTQYF	TGCAGTGCTAGTCAGGCGGGGGGAGTAGATACGCAGTATTTT
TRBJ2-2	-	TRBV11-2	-	CASTVTNTGELFF	TGTGCCAGCACAGTTACGAACACCGGGGAGCTGTTTTTT
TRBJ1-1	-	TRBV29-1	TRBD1	CSVRGLFGEAFF	TGCAGCGTCAGGGGGCTTTTTGGTGAAGCTTTCTTT
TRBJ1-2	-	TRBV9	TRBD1	CASSARQGFYGYTF	TGTGCCAGCAGTGCCCGACAGGGCTTTTATGGCTACACCTTC
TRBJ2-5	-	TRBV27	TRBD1	CASGILGTGGVETQYF	TGTGCCAGCGGCATCCTAGGGACAGGGGGCGTAGAGACCCAGTACTTC
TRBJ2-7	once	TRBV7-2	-	CASSLDPETYEQYF	TGTGCCAGCAGCCTAGACCCAGAAACCTACGAGCAGTACTTC
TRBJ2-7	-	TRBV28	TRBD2	CASSPGTSGPSYEQYF	TGTGCCAGCAGTCCCGGGACTAGCGGGCCGTCCTACGAGCAGTACTTC
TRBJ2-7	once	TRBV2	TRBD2	CASSGTTPYEQYF	TGTGCCAGCAGCGGGACTACTCCCTACGAGCAGTACTTC
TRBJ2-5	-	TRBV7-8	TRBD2	CASSLGGLAGGLETQYF	TGTGCCAGCAGCTTAGGGGGACTAGCGGGGGGCTTAGAGACCCAGTACTTC
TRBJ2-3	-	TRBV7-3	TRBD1	CASSLTGQGADTQYF	TGTGCCAGCAGCTTAACGGGACAGGGGGCAGATACGCAGTATTTT
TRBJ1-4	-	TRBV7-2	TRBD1	CASSSKTGTGNEKLFF	TGTGCCAGCAGCTCAAAAACCGGGACAGGCAATGAAAAACTGTTTTTT
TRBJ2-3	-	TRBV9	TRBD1	CASGTGQGATDTQYF	TGTGCCAGCGGGACTGGACAGGGAGCGACAGATACGCAGTATTTT
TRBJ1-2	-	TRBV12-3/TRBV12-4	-	CASSLSLNYGYTF	TGTGCCAGCAGTTTATCGCTAAACTATGGCTACACCTTC
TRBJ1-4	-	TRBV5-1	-	CASSLGGSATNEKLFF	TGCGCCAGCAGCTTGGGAGGCAGCGCAACTAATGAAAAACTGTTTTTT
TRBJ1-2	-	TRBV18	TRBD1	CASSSPGTETSNYGYTF	TGTGCCAGCTCGTCCCCCGGGACAGAAACCTCTAACTATGGCTACACCTTC
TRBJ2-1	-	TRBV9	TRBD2	CASSRTSLTASHEQFF	TGTGCCAGCAGCCGGACTAGCTTGACGGCTTCCCATGAGCAGTTCTTC
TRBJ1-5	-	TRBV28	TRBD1	CASSSYRDRGLSNQPQHF	TGTGCCAGCAGTTCGTACCGGGACAGGGGCCTTAGCAATCAGCCCCAGCATTTT
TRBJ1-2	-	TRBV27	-	CASSPQANYGYTF	TGTGCCAGCAGCCCCCAGGCTAACTATGGCTACACCTTC
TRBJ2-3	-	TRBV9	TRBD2	CASSVRGTSGSTDTQYF	TGTGCCAGCAGCGTACGTGGGACTAGCGGAAGCACAGATACGCAGTATTTT
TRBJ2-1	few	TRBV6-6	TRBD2	CASRRQRGRNNEQFF	TGTGCCAGCAGACGTCAGCGGGGGCGAAACAATGAGCAGTTCTTC
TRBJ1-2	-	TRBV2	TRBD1	CASSEGRQGRDGYTF	TGTGCCAGCAGTGAGGGAAGACAGGGGAGAGATGGCTACACCTTC
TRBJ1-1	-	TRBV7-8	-	CASSFGQPMNTEAFF	TGTGCCAGCAGCTTCGGACAGCCGATGAACACTGAAGCTTTCTTT
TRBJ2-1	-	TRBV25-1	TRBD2	CASSERTSGIKNEQFF	TGTGCCAGCAGTGAACGGACTAGCGGGATTAAGAATGAGCAGTTCTTC
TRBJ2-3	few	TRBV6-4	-	CASSVKGEGTDTQYF	TGTGCCAGCAGTGTAAAGGGAGAGGGTACAGATACGCAGTATTTT
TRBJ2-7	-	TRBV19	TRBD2	CASSIRAGGGTTYEQYF	TGTGCCAGTAGTATAAGGGCCGGCGGGGGGACGACCTACGAGCAGTACTTC
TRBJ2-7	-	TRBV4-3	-	CASSQDWNAGKGEQYF	TGCGCCAGCAGCCAAGATTGGAACGCGGGGAAAGGCGAGCAGTACTTC
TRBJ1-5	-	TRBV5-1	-	CASSLDGGMNQPQHF	TGCGCCAGCAGCTTGGATGGCGGGATGAATCAGCCCCAGCATTTT
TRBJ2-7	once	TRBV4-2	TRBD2	CASSQEIAGGPYEQYF	TGTGCCAGCAGCCAAGAAATAGCGGGGGGGCCCTACGAGCAGTACTTC
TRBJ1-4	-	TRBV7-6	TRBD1	CASSLAHRGRIPKLFF	TGTGCCAGCAGCTTAGCCCACAGGGGGCGCATCCCAAAACTGTTTTTT
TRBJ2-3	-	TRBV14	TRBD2	CASSPGTSGRLVQYF	TGTGCCAGCAGCCCTGGGACTAGCGGGAGGCTAGTGCAGTATTTT
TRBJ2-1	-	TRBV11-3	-	CASSLWATRQKFF	TGTGCCAGCAGCTTATGGGCCACACGGCAGAAGTTCTTC
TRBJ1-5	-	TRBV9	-	CASSEGVSNQPQHF	TGTGCCAGCAGCGAGGGGGTTAGCAATCAGCCCCAGCATTTT
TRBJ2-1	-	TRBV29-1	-	CSVRVRDNEQFF	TGCAGCGTCAGGGTCAGGGACAATGAGCAGTTCTTC
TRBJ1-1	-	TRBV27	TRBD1	CASSPGTGGSNTEAFF	TGTGCCAGCAGTCCCGGGACAGGGGGGAGCAACACTGAAGCTTTCTTT
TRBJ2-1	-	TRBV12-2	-	CASRFSPRREDNEQFF	TGTGCAAGTCGCTTTTCCCCCCGGCGGGAGGACAATGAGCAGTTCTTC
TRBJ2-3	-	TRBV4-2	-	CASSPLGGDTQYF	TGTGCCAGCAGCCCACTCGGAGGAGATACGCAGTATTTT
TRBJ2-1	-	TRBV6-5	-	CASNRDGYNEQFF	TGTGCCAGCAACAGGGACGGGTACAATGAGCAGTTCTTC
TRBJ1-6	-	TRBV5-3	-	CARSTIGRGSNSPLHF	TGTGCCAGAAGCACCATCGGGCGAGGGAGTAATTCACCCCTCCACTTT
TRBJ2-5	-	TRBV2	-	CASSEPVRGQETQYF	TGTGCCAGCAGTGAACCTGTCAGGGGTCAAGAGACCCAGTACTTC
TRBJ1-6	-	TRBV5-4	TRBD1	CASTMTGSDNSPLHF	TGTGCCAGCACCATGACAGGGAGTGATAATTCACCCCTCCACTTT
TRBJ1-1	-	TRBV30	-	CARRTANTEAFF	TGTGCCCGGAGGACAGCTAACACTGAAGCTTTCTTT
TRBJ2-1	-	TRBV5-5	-	CASSLFRQNEQFF	TGTGCCAGCAGCTTGTTCCGACAGAATGAGCAGTTCTTC
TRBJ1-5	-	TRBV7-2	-	CASSSFQGGWQPQHF	TGTGCCAGCAGCTCATTCCAGGGCGGTTGGCAGCCCCAGCATTTT
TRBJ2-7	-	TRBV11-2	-	CASSTLTRTLGSYEQYF	TGTGCCAGCAGCACGCTCACAAGGACACTTGGTTCCTACGAGCAGTACTTC
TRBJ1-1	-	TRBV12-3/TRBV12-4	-	CASSFSTTDEAFF	TGTGCCAGCAGTTTCTCAACGACAGACGAAGCTTTCTTT
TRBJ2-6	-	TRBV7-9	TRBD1	CASSPIDRGSGANVLTF	TGTGCCAGCAGCCCAATTGACAGGGGCTCTGGGGCCAACGTCCTGACTTTC
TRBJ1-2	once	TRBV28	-	CASLTDRGYYGYTF	TGTGCCAGCCTTACCGACCGAGGGTACTATGGCTACACCTTC
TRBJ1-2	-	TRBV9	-	CASSVGESRSGYTF	TGTGCCAGCAGCGTAGGAGAAAGTCGGAGTGGCTACACCTTC
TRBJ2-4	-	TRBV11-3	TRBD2	CASSYPKRENLRAKNIQYF	TGTGCCAGCAGCTACCCCAAGCGGGAGAACTTACGAGCCAAAAACATTCAGTACTTC
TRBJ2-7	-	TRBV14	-	CASSQGLPPYEQYF	TGTGCCAGCAGCCAAGGGCTCCCCCCCTACGAGCAGTACTTC
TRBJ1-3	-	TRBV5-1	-	CASSLAGQGSGNTIYF	TGCGCCAGCAGCTTGGCTGGGCAGGGTTCCGGAAACACCATATATTTT
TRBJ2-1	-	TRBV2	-	CASSERPRASASINEQFF	TGTGCCAGCAGTGAACGCCCCCGGGCTAGCGCTTCCATCAATGAGCAGTTCTTC
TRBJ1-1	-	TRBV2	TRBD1	CASSEARDRALNTEAFF	TGTGCCAGCAGTGAAGCCAGGGACAGGGCCTTAAACACTGAAGCTTTCTTT
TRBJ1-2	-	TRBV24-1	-	CATSPDLSYGYTF	TGTGCCACCAGTCCGGACTTAAGCTATGGCTACACCTTC
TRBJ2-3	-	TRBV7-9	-	CASSIVVGGTTDTQYF	TGTGCCAGCAGCATCGTTGTCGGGGGAACCACAGATACGCAGTATTTT